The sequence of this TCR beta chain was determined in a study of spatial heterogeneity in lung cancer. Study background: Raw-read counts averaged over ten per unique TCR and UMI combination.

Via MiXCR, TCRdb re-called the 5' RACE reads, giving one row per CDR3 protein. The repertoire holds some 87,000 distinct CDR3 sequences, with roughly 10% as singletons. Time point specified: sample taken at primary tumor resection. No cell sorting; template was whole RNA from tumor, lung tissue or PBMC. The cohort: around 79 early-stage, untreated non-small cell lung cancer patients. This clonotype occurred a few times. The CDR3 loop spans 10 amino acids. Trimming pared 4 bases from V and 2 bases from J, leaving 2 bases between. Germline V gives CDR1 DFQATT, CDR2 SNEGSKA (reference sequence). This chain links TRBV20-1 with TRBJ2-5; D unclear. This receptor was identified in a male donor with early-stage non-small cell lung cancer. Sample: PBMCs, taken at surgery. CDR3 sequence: CSATQETQYF. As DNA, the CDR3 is TGCAGTGCTACTCAAGAGACCCAGTACTTC.